What follows describes a single TCR beta chain. This entry belongs to a study of cytomegalovirus exposure and HLA in healthy donors. Trimming removed 2 bases at V and 0 bases at J, with 8 bases between. CDR3 length: 15 amino acids. From germline, CDR1 is SGHTA and CDR2 FQGNSA. It was with 60 Vbeta and 13 Jbeta primers that the PCR ran. Some clones are missing from TCRdb's copy, which holds only in-frame ones; the method was immunoSEQ multiplex PCR. The repertoire holds 120,000 or so clones, with about 85% as singletons. Material: PBMCs. The chain recombines TRBV7-2 with TRBJ1-3, with D unresolved. This receptor was obtained from a man younger than 35 in good health and CMV-seropositive. Here the CDR3 DNA reads TGTGCCAGCAGCTTACTGGGAGACTCTGGAAACACCATATATTTT. Amino acids: CASSLLGDSGNTIYF.